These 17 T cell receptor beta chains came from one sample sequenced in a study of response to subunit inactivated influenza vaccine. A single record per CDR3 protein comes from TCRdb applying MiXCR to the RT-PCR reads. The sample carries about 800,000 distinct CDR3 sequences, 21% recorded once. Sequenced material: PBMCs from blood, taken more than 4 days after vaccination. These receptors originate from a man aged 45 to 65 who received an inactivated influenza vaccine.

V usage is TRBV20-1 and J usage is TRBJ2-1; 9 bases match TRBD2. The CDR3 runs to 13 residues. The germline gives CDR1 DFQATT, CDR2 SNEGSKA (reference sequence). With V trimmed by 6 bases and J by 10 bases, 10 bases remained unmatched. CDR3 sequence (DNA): TGCAGTGCCTTACGCGGGAGGGCCTGGGAGCAGTTCTTC. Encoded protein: CSALRGRAWEQFF.

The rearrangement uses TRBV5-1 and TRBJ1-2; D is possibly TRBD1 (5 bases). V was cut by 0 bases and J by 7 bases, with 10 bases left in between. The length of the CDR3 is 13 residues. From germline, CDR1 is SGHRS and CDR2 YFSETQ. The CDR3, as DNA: TGCGCCAGCAGCTTGGACGGCCAGGGTGGCTACACCTTC. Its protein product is CASSLDGQGGYTF. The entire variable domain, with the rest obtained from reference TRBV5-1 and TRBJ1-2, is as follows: KAGVTQTPRYLIKTRGQQVTLSCSPISGHRSVSWYQQTPGQGLQFLFEYFSETQRNKGNFPGRFSGRQFSNSRSEMNVSTLELGDSALYLCASSLDGQGGYTFGSGTRLTVV.

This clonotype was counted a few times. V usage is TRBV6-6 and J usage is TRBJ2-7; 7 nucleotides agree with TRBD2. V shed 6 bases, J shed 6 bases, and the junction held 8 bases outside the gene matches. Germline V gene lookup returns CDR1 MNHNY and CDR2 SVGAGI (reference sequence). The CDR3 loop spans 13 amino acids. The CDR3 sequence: CASRGGGDGEQYF. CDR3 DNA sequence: TGTGCCAGCAGGGGGGGAGGGGATGGCGAGCAGTACTTC.

This chain's CDR3 is CASSILGPEQFF. For the CDR3, the DNA is TGTGCCAGCAGCATCCTAGGCCCTGAGCAGTTCTTC. V gene TRBV5-5 combines with J gene TRBJ2-1, with no clear D. The CDR3 is 12 amino acids. Germline CDR1 and CDR2: SGHKS and YYEKEE (reference sequence). Trimming stripped 4 bases from V and 9 bases from J, with 11 bases between.

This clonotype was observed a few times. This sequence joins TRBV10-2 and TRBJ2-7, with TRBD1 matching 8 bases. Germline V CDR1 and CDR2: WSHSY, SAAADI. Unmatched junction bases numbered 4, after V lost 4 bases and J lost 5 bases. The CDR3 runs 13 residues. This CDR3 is CASSVDRVHEQYF. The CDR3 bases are TGCGCCAGCAGTGTGGACAGGGTCCACGAGCAGTACTTC.

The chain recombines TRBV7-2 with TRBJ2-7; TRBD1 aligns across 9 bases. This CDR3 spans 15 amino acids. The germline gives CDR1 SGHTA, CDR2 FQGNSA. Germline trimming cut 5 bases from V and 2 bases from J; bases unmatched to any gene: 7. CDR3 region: CASSVRDRATYEQYF. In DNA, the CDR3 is TGTGCCAGCAGCGTCCGGGACAGGGCTACCTACGAGCAGTACTTC.

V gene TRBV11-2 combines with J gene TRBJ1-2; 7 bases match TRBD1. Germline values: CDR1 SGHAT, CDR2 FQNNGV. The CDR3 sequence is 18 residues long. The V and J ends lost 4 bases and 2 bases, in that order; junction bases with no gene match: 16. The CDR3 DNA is TGTGCCAGCAGCTCCACCCGGACAGGACCCGCAAGAAACTATGGCTACACCTTC. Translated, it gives CASSSTRTGPARNYGYTF.

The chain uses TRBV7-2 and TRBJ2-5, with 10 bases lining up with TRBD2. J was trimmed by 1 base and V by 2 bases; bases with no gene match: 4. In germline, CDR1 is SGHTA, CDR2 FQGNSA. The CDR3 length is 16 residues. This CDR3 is CASSLSGGARQETQYF. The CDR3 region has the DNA TGTGCCAGCAGCTTAAGCGGGGGGGCTCGCCAAGAGACCCAGTACTTC. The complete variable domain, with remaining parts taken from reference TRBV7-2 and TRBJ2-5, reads GAGVSQSPSNKVTEKGKDVELRCDPISGHTALYWYRQSLGQGLEFLIYFQGNSAPDKSGLPSDRFSAERTGGSVSTLTIQRTQQEDSAVYLCASSLSGGARQETQYFGPGTRLLVL.

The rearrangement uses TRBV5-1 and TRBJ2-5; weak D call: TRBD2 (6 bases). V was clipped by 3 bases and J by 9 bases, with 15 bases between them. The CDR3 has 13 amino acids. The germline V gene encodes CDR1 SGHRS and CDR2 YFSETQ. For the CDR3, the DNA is TGCGCCAGCAGCTACCGACTAGACGTGGCCCAGTACTTC. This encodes CASSYRLDVAQYF.

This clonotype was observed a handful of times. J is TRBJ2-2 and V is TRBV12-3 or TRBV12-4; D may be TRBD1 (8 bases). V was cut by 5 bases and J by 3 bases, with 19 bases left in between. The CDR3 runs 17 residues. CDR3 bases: TGTGCCAGCAGTCGAAACAGGGGGGGAAGAGACACCGGGGAGCTGTTTTTT. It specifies CASSRNRGGRDTGELFF.

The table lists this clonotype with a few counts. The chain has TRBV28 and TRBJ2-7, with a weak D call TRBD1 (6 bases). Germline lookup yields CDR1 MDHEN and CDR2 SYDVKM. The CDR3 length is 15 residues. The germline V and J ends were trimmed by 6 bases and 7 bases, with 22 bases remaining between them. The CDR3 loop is CASSTIRGPRGEQYF. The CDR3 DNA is TGTGCCAGCAGCACCATCAGGGGTCCCCGAGGGGAGCAGTACTTC.

DNA for the CDR3: TGTGCCAGCAGCTTAGTCCCAGGGGCGTGGGAGGATACGCAGTATTTT. Translation: CASSLVPGAWEDTQYF. This chain joins TRBV7-2 and TRBJ2-3; possible D gene TRBD1, 6 bases. CDR1 SGHTA and CDR2 FQGNSA come from the germline V gene. The CDR3 runs 16 residues. V was clipped by 1 base and J by 6 bases, with 17 bases between them.

CDR3 DNA: TGCAGTGCTAGGGCCATGGGACCGAGCTCCTATAATTCACCCCTCCACTTT. Translation: CSARAMGPSSYNSPLHF. This chain uses TRBV20-1 with TRBJ1-6, with a possible D match to TRBD1 (5 bases). Germline V gives CDR1 DFQATT, CDR2 SNEGSKA (reference sequence). CDR3 length: 17 amino acids. The V gene lost 3 bases and the J gene lost 0 bases, with 15 bases spanning the gap.

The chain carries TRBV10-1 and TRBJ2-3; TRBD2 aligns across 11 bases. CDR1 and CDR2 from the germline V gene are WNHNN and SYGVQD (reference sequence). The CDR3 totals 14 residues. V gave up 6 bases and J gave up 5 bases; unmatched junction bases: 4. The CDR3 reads CASSLAGGVDTQYF. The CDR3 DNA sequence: TGCGCCAGCAGCCTAGCGGGGGGCGTAGATACGCAGTATTTT.

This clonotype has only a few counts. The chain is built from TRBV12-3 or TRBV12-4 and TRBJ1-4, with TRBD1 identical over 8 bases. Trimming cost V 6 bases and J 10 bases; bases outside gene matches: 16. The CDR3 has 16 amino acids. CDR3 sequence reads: CASSLGTGQGVGKLFF. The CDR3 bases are TGTGCCAGCAGCCTTGGGACAGGACAGGGCGTTGGAAAACTGTTTTTT.

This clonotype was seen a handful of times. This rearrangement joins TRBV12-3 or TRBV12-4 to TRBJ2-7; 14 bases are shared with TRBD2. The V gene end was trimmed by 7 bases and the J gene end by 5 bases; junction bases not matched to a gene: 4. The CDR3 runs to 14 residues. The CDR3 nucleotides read TGTGCCAGCAAACCGGGACTAGCGGGAGACGAGCAGTACTTC. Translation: CASKPGLAGDEQYF.

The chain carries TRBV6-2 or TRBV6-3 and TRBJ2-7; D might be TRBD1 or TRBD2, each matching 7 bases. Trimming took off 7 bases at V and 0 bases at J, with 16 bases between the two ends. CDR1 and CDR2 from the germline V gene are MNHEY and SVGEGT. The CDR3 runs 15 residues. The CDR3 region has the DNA TGTGCCAGCACCCCCGGCAGGGGGGGCTCCTACGAGCAGTACTTC. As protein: CASTPGRGGSYEQYF.